This TCR beta chain was documented in a study of OX40 agonist ivuxolimab in advanced cancers. The table came from immunoSEQ multiplex PCR; TCRdb's copy has only in-frame clones and leaves some out. The sample has about 36,000 clones; 74% are singletons. A word on this clone: No antigen is known for it.

Notes on the study in general: At 0.1 to 3.0 mg/kg, clonal expansion of CD4+ and CD8+ blood T cells had occurred by week 6.

The sequencing used CD4+ or CD8+ T cells sorted from blood, collected in a trial of the OX40 agonist ivuxolimab. This TCR was sampled from an adult with an advanced solid tumor such as melanoma, head and neck, liver or kidney cancer.

The CDR3 sequence is CASSVTDRETSPQHF. The DNA of the CDR3 is TGTGCCAGCAGTGTGACGGACAGGGAGACTAGTCCCCAGCATTTT. The rearrangement uses TRBV2 and TRBJ1-5; 8 bases agree with TRBD1. Trimming cost V 4 bases and J 10 bases; bases outside gene matches: 12. The germline CDR1 and CDR2 sequences are SNHLY and FYNNEI. The CDR3 covers 15 residues.